These 9 T cell receptor beta chains originate from one sample sequenced in a study of regulatory T cells in long-lasting Graves disease. TCR beta libraries were built with iRepertoire HTBI primers and Arm-PCR of CDR3 regions. From the multiplex PCR reads, TCRdb called clonotypes with MiXCR, one entry per CDR3 protein. The sample holds about 470,000 distinct CDR3 sequences, roughly 21% seen once. Time point defined: persistent/refractory GD, antithyroid drugs over 5 years with positive TRAb. Researchers made the TCR library from RNA that was extracted from PBMCs. The sequencing used peripheral blood mononuclear cells (PBMCs), collected when the disease was refractory, from a patient treated with antithyroid drugs. The receptors originated from a female donor with Graves disease.

This sequence joins TRBV29-1 and TRBJ1-1; unclear D gene. Deletions cut 5 bases from V and 7 bases from J, with 11 bases between. Germline V gene lookup returns CDR1 SQVTM and CDR2 ANQGSEA. CDR3 length: 11 residues. CDR3 residues: CSVYIRGEAFF. The DNA for the CDR3 is TGCAGCGTTTATATCCGGGGTGAAGCTTTCTTT.

This chain connects TRBV20-1 to TRBJ2-1; 10 positions match TRBD2. CDR1 DFQATT and CDR2 SNEGSKA come from the germline V gene (reference sequence). CDR3 length: 16 amino acids. J lost 9 bases, V lost 5 bases, and 16 bases had no gene match. This chain's CDR3 is CSAPEAVSGGAGEQFF. CDR3 in DNA: TGCAGTGCTCCCGAAGCGGTCAGCGGGGGGGCGGGTGAGCAGTTCTTC.

This clonotype was counted many times. V gene TRBV7-2 combines with J gene TRBJ2-7, with TRBD2 matching 8 bases. Trimming took 0 bases from V and 3 from J; bases not matched to a gene: 10. The length of the CDR3 is 17 residues. Germline assignment: CDR1 SGHTA and CDR2 FQGNSA. This CDR3 reads CASSLAARPSGYYEQYF. DNA of the CDR3: TGTGCCAGCAGCTTAGCTGCGCGGCCTAGCGGGTACTACGAGCAGTACTTC.

The genes are TRBV12-3 or TRBV12-4 and TRBJ2-2, with D perhaps matching TRBD2 (6 bases). The V end was cut by 4 bases, the J end by 0 bases, with 12 bases between. The CDR3 has 16 amino acids. The CDR3 nucleotides are TGTGCCAGCAGTTCCCCCGGCGGGGCGAACACCGGGGAGCTGTTTTTT. It translates to CASSSPGGANTGELFF.

This clonotype was seen ten or more times. This chain connects TRBV6-5 to TRBJ2-7; TRBD2 agrees at 7 bases. Trimming at V came to 2 bases and at J to 4 bases, leaving 8 bases not matched to a gene. Germline-derived CDR1 and CDR2 are MNHEY and SVGAGI. The CDR3 totals 15 residues. The CDR3 loop is CASSYMPSGGYEQYF. CDR3 nucleotide sequence: TGTGCCAGCAGTTACATGCCTAGCGGAGGGTACGAGCAGTACTTC.

Only a few counts were recorded for this clonotype. The V call is TRBV5-1, the J call TRBJ1-4; TRBD1 might be the D (6 bases). Between the trimmed V and J ends, which lost 4 bases and 8 bases, there was a span of 18 bases. The CDR3 is 15 residues long. Germline V gene lookup returns CDR1 SGHRS and CDR2 YFSETQ. The CDR3 protein is CASSREGGFGEKLFF. The DNA for the CDR3 is TGCGCCAGCAGCCGCGAGGGGGGTTTCGGGGAAAAACTGTTTTTT.

Comments on this clonotype: A much larger clonotype is one base distant, so this may be a read error. V gene TRBV6-2 or TRBV6-3 combines with J gene TRBJ1-4; weak D call: TRBD1 (6 bases). In germline, CDR1 is MNHEY, CDR2 SVGEGT. There are 15 residues in the CDR3. CDR3 nucleotides: TGTGCCAGCAGTGATTCCAGGGGCCGGAATGAAGAACTGTTTTTT. It is translated as CASSDSRGRNEELFF.

The chain is built from TRBV11-2 and TRBJ1-1, with D perhaps TRBD1 (6 bases). Germline V CDR1 and CDR2: SGHAT, FQNNGV. Trimming cost V 5 bases and J 0 bases, with 19 bases left between them. This CDR3 has 17 residues. CDR3 in amino acids: CASSRGGLRRVNTEAFF. CDR3 coding DNA: TGTGCCAGCAGCCGGGGGGGGCTACGCAGGGTGAACACTGAAGCTTTCTTT.

This clonotype has at least ten counts. The chain joins TRBV6-1 to TRBJ2-5; tentative D call: TRBD1 (6 bases). V was pared by 5 bases and J by 1 base, with 11 bases between. Germline loops: CDR1 MNHNS, CDR2 SASEGT. The CDR3 consists of 14 residues. In nucleotides, the CDR3 is TGTGCCAGCAGTCCTGGACAGATCCAAGAGACCCAGTACTTC. Amino acid sequence: CASSPGQIQETQYF.